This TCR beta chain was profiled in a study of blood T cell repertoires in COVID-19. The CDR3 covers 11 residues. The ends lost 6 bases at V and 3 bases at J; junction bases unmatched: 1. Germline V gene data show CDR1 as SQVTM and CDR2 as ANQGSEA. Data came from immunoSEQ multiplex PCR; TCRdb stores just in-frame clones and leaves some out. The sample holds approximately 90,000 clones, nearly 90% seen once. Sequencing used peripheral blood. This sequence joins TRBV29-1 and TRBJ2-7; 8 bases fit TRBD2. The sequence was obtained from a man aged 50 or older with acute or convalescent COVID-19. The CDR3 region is CSVGTSYEQYF. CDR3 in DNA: TGCAGCGTCGGGACTAGCTACGAGCAGTACTTC.